This entry features one T cell receptor beta chain sequence. Its antigen remains unidentified. This entry is derived from a study of OX40 agonist ivuxolimab in advanced cancers. Overall study context: Patients were dosed with the agonistic anti-OX40 (CD134) antibody ivuxolimab. Patients were dosed intravenously with ivuxolimab at 0.01 to 10 mg/kg every 2 weeks. The dose-escalation cohort was over 65% male, with a mean age of approximately 62 years, ranging roughly 23 to 85. Regarding the study as a whole: Circulating CD4+ and CD8+ T cells showed clonal expansion by week 6 at 0.1 to 3.0 mg/kg.

Profiled with immunoSEQ multiplex PCR; TCRdb holds only in-frame clones, not every one. The repertoire consists of roughly 71,000 clones, with roughly nine tenths occurring once and the leading ten covering about 1%. This specimen consisted of CD4+ or CD8+ T cells sorted from blood, obtained in a trial of the OX40 agonist ivuxolimab. The source is an adult with an advanced solid tumor such as melanoma, head and neck, liver or kidney cancer.

CDR3 DNA sequence: TGTGCCAGCAGTCATCGACCTAGCAATCAGCCCCAGCATTTT. It encodes CASSHRPSNQPQHF. The gene calls are TRBV27 and TRBJ1-5; D call uncertain. This CDR3 has 14 amino acids. Looked up from germline, CDR1 is MNHEY and CDR2 is SMNVEV (reference sequence). With 5 bases removed from V and 0 bases from J, the gap between germline ends came to 8 bases.